This TCR beta chain was observed in a study of shared clonotypes between healthy human individuals (dated by TCRdb to 2020 to 2022). Concerning the study at large: The cohort included three men and a couple of women between 18 and 49 years of age. For each donor, CD4 naive and CD4 memory were each given three plates, CD8 naive was given two plates, and CD8 memory was given one plate. To estimate repertoire size and how much clonotype sharing occurs between individuals, the study deeply sequenced the blood TCR repertoires of about five healthy adults. To increase sequencing depth and limit assay-specific biases, different laboratories used diverse techniques to prepare libraries and sequence TCR repertoires. Between about 0.85 and 9.5 billion PBMCs per donor were obtained by leukapheresis.

Using the deep immunoSEQ assay, TCR CDR3 regions were amplified from genomic DNA by multiplex PCR. Genomic DNA extracted from each cell subset was distributed evenly over all wells of several immunoSEQ 96-well plates, and each plate served as one replicate. For sorted subsets, 200 ng of genomic DNA, equivalent to roughly 33,000 T cell genomes, went into each replicate PCR. Purified libraries were quantified with a Qubit 3.0 fluorometer, sized on a Bioanalyzer 2100, and re-quantified with the KAPA Library Quantification kit. Each immunoSEQ 96-well plate was sequenced on its own single-read 150-cycle Illumina NextSeq 550 flow cell. In the source study's methods: Because the immunoSEQ output held only junctional sequences and lacked quality scores, the filtering could not match the filtering applied to full-length reads. To assign V/J genes and CDR3, sequences were annotated using PyIR, a Python wrapper for IgBLAST v1.9, with IMGT germline references. Any read was removed if the V/J assignment was weak (E-value above 1e-6), the CDR3 was missing, or the read contained stop codons, out-of-frame junctions, or ambiguous translated residues. V3J clonotypes were defined as sequences sharing an identical inferred V gene, J gene, and CDR3 amino acid sequence. Percentage overlap between repertoires was computed as shared unique clonotypes divided by the size of the smaller repertoire. Three approaches were used to assess repertoire richness: RTK rarefaction, the Chao1 estimator, and Recon v2.1 estimates of unobserved clonotypes. OLGA was used to compute generation probabilities for all TCRbeta clonotypes that the gDNA method yielded from a few donors. Not all clones reach the TCRdb copy of this immuneACCESS table, which keeps in-frame sequences only. Checked studies attribute under half of the gap to unresolved V genes and leave the rest unexplained. The DNA gave D and trimming, while V, J and clone size come from that table. This sample holds about 2 million clones; over 85% were observed only once. Of the sample, 0.1% to 0.15% is held by the ten largest clones.

The CDR3 runs 17 amino acids, cysteine and phenylalanine included. Left in the record is the CDR3 DNA by itself, 51 bases read in frame from the first base. CDR1 LNHNV and CDR2 YYDKDF were looked up in the germline V gene (reference sequence). The junction shows trimming of 0 bases on V and 6 bases on J, plus 21 bases between the germline ends. At least ten counts were recorded for this clone. The antigen this receptor binds is unknown. No qualities accompany the bases; no much larger clone lies one base away. Within the sample, other DNA sequences also encode this same CDR3. General conclusions and limits of the study: Rarefaction of sorted-subset datasets indicated incomplete sequencing despite the large sequencing depth. Based on pairwise subsampling, the degree of clonotype sharing among donors was expected to be affected by sequencing depth. The small number of donors limited the genetic and exposure-history diversity represented. Sharing across a few donors was observed for around 5% of naive CD4, under 4% of naive CD8, about 2.3% of memory CD4, and roughly 0.4% of memory CD8 clonotypes. Compared with non-shared clonotypes, clonotypes shared by all four sorted-subset donors had higher generation probabilities. Naive subsets generally had larger estimated clonotype richness than memory subsets. Sampling was limited to blood, and TCR repertoires in tissue likely differ from TCR repertoires in blood.

The donors were healthy, HIV-negative adults who had no recently reported acute infections or vaccinations. All donors were Caucasian adults living in Nashville, Tennessee, USA. Magnetic negative selection was used to enrich CD4+ T cells, after which naive cells were positively selected on CD45RA and the negative fraction became the memory subset. After blood collection by leukapheresis, PBMCs were isolated using Ficoll-Histopaque density gradient centrifugation and then cryopreserved in the vapor phase of liquid nitrogen. Analytical flow cytometry was used to check the purity and quantity of each magnetically sorted T cell population. Each sorted fraction had its genomic DNA isolated and then quantified by UV absorbance on a Nanodrop 2000c.

The chain joins TRBV15 to TRBJ2-7; the D gene is possibly TRBD1, with 6 bases matching. The sequenced sample was naive CD4+ T cells sorted from blood. Read against the paper, the sample's cell subset or site label means: CD45RA+ positively selected. The TCR sequence derives from a man aged 18 to 35 in good health. For the CDR3, the sequence is CATSRDPQSGRGVEQYF. The bases read TGTGCCACCAGCAGAGATCCTCAATCCGGCAGGGGTGTCGAGCAGTACTTC.